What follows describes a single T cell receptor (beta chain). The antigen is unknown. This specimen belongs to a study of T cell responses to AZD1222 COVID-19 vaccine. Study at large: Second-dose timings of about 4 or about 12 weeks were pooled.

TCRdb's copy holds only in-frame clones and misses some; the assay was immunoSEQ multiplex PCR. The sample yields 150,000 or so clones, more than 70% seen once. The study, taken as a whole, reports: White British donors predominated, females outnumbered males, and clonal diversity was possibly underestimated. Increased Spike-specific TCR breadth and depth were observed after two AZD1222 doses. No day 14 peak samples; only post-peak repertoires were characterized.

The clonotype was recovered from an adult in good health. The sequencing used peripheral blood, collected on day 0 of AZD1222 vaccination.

The CDR3, as DNA: TGTGCCAGCAGCCCTGTGGGGGGATACGAGCAGTACTTC. Its translation: CASSPVGGYEQYF. The rearrangement uses TRBV14 and TRBJ2-7, with D possibly being TRBD2 (6 bases). V shed 4 bases and J shed 4 bases, with 11 bases lying between them. In germline, CDR1 is SGHDN, CDR2 FVKESK. The CDR3 runs 13 residues.